The source of this T cell receptor beta chain is a study of cytomegalovirus exposure and HLA in healthy donors. Study-wide background: From about 200 million T cells, an earlier analysis saw 100 million to 140 million unique TCR beta sequences. The early release's HLA-typed donors yielded tens of millions of unique TCRs. The study's findings and limits: The HLA-A and HLA-B alleles of most subjects were reportedly predicted accurately from TCR beta sequences. Most sequenced TCRs were rare (though some public TCRs occurred in many donors).

The CDR3 is made up of 16 amino acids. J was trimmed by 11 bases and V by 0 bases; bases with no gene match: 12. Germline V lookup: CDR1 ENHRY, CDR2 SYGVKD. This clone showed up just a few times. Its matching antigen is unknown. This PCR relied on a set of 60 Vbeta primers and 13 Jbeta primers. This table comes from immunoSEQ multiplex PCR, and its TCRdb copy is limited to in-frame clones, with some not included. The sample consists of roughly 100,000 clones, around 15% of them appearing once. This sequence was found in a female donor in good health and CMV-seronegative. The specimen sequenced was PBMCs. J is TRBJ1-4 and V is TRBV10-3; TRBD1 agrees at 7 bases. The CDR3 sequence is CAISESITGVPAKLFF. CDR3 DNA sequence: TGTGCCATCAGTGAGTCGATAACAGGGGTACCGGCGAAACTGTTTTTT.